This TCR beta chain emerged from a study of blood T cell repertoires in COVID-19. Study background: Acute-phase and convalescent COVID-19 samples originated in the United States, Italy and Spain.

Source study methods: From reference gene primer amplification, estimates of nucleated cell counts were derived. Using immunoSEQ multiplex PCR, the repertoire was profiled, and TCRdb retains in-frame clones only, with some absent. D and trimming were read from the DNA, whereas the V and J calls and clone size are those reported in that table. The sample lists about 95,000 clones, approximately 88% seen once, with 5.2% in the top ten. This clone was seen once. The sequencing sample was made of peripheral blood. The receptor's source is a man aged 60 to 75 with COVID-19, enrolled during active disease.

The CDR3 DNA is TGCGCCAGCAGCTTGGAACAGGGGGGTAATTCACCCCTCCACTTT. Its protein product is CASSLEQGGNSPLHF. The chain has TRBV5-1 and TRBJ1-6, with 8 bases lining up with TRBD1. This CDR3 comprises 15 residues. V shed 0 bases, J shed 6 bases, and the junction held 2 bases outside the gene matches. Germline assignment: CDR1 SGHRS and CDR2 YFSETQ.